The 11 T cell receptor beta chains given below trace back to one sample, sequenced in a study of regulatory T cells in long-lasting Graves disease. Both iRepertoire HTBI primers and Arm-PCR of CDR3 regions were used to build the TCR beta libraries. MiXCR, applied by TCRdb to the multiplex PCR reads, yields one record per CDR3 protein. The repertoire consists of approximately 400,000 distinct CDR3 sequences, with more than 12% occurring once and the leading ten covering approximately 15%. Described time point: newly diagnosed GD, antithyroid drugs for less than 3 months. The TCR library was prepared using RNA isolated from PBMCs. This same sample was also part of a study on T cells in Graves' hyperthyroidism and ophthalmopathy.

The sample here was peripheral blood mononuclear cells (PBMCs), taken at new diagnosis, from a patient treated with antithyroid drugs. Receptors were obtained from a woman in her 30s with Graves disease.

In this sample, this clonotype turned up many times. The CDR3 is CASSPAEFGAKNIQYF. DNA of the CDR3: TGTGCCAGCAGCCCCGCGGAGTTCGGGGCCAAAAACATTCAGTACTTC. J is TRBJ2-4 and V is TRBV11-2, with D hard to call. Germline V gene lookup returns CDR1 SGHAT and CDR2 FQNNGV. V shed 5 bases and J shed 1 base, with 15 bases lying between them. CDR3 length: 16 amino acids.

CDR3 loop: CASSPPEGKGYGYTF. The CDR3 bases are TGTGCCAGCAGTCCCCCCGAAGGAAAAGGCTATGGCTACACCTTC. This chain links TRBV28 with TRBJ1-2; D call uncertain. The germline V gene has CDR1 MDHEN and CDR2 SYDVKM. The CDR3 length is 15 residues. Trimming pared 5 bases from V and 4 bases from J, leaving 17 bases between.

This clonotype showed up many times. Mismatch with germline at one junction end may stem from a read error. This sequence joins TRBV11-2 and TRBJ1-1; 7 bases agree with TRBD1. Germline values: CDR1 SGHAT, CDR2 FQNNGV. CDR3 length: 13 amino acids. This CDR3 reads CASSPTGPLGGIF. The CDR3 DNA reads TGTGCCAGCAGCCCGACAGGGCCCTTGGGGGGGATCTTT.

This chain uses TRBV25-1 with TRBJ2-7, with TRBD2 identical over 7 bases. The CDR3 sequence is 15 residues long. J gave up 2 bases and V 4 bases, and 8 bases lay outside the gene matches. The germline V gene has CDR1 MGHDK and CDR2 SYGVNS. CDR3 sequence reads: CASSGLASPPYEQYF. CDR3 bases: TGTGCCAGCAGTGGACTAGCTTCACCTCCCTACGAGCAGTACTTC.

This clonotype was seen at least ten times. The V gene is TRBV2, the J gene TRBJ2-3, with 8 bases that match TRBD2. The ends lost 6 bases at V and 5 bases at J; junction bases unmatched: 4. The CDR3 runs 13 residues. The V gene's germline CDR1 is SNHLY and CDR2 FYNNEI. DNA of the CDR3: TGTGCCAGCAGGGGGACTAGGCGAGATACGCAGTATTTT. It is translated as CASRGTRRDTQYF.

This clonotype was recorded a few times. This rearrangement joins TRBV24-1 to TRBJ1-2; D is unclear. Trimming took off 0 bases at V and 10 bases at J, with 11 bases between the two ends. The germline gives CDR1 KGHDR, CDR2 SFDVKD. The CDR3 contains 13 residues. For the CDR3, the DNA is TGTGCCACCAGTGATTTGTGGGGAATTGTCTACACCTTC. It specifies CATSDLWGIVYTF.

This clonotype has ten or more counts. The gene calls are TRBV3-1 and TRBJ2-1, with D maybe TRBD1 (5 bases). The CDR3 is 15 residues long. The germline V gene has CDR1 LGHDT and CDR2 YNNKEL (reference sequence). V was pared by 1 base and J by 8 bases, with 15 bases between. This CDR3 is CASSQVGATVDEQFF. CDR3 in DNA: TGTGCCAGCAGCCAAGTAGGGGCAACCGTCGATGAGCAGTTCTTC.

This clonotype was counted ten times or more. The rearrangement links TRBV30 to TRBJ1-1; possible D gene TRBD1, 5 bases. Germline CDR1 GTSNPN, CDR2 SVGIG (reference sequence). V was shortened by 3 bases and J by 6 bases, with 11 bases between the two germline ends. CDR3 length equals 12 residues. This CDR3 is CAWSRRGSEAFF. The CDR3 coding sequence is TGTGCCTGGAGCCGGAGGGGCTCTGAAGCTTTCTTT.

This clonotype was seen many times. This chain uses TRBV13 with TRBJ1-2, with D perhaps TRBD1 (5 bases). Trimming shortened V by 7 bases and J by 0 bases, and 12 bases separated the two germline ends. The CDR3 loop spans 14 amino acids. Looked up from germline, CDR1 is PRHDT and CDR2 is FYEKMQ (reference sequence). As DNA, the CDR3 is TGTGCCAGCAACCAGGGCAGAGCTAACTATGGCTACACCTTC. Its protein is CASNQGRANYGYTF.

This clonotype was counted many times. V gene TRBV3-1 combines with J gene TRBJ1-6, with D perhaps TRBD1 (6 bases). Germline CDR1 is LGHDT and CDR2 is YNNKEL (reference sequence). This CDR3 region has 16 residues. The ends were cut back, 4 bases at V and 6 bases at J, with 16 bases in the middle. This chain's CDR3 is CASSPRSGAFNSPLHF. CDR3 nucleotide sequence: TGTGCCAGCAGCCCTCGGTCGGGGGCATTTAATTCACCCCTCCACTTT.

This sequence joins TRBV7-9 and TRBJ2-7; 7 positions agree with TRBD1. Germline V gives CDR1 SEHNR, CDR2 FQNEAQ (reference sequence). There are 16 residues in the CDR3. The V segment lost 4 bases and the J segment 4 bases; nucleotides outside the gene matches: 13. The CDR3, as DNA: TGTGCCAGCAGCTCGCCACCGCCGGGACAGATATACGAGCAGTACTTC. Translating it yields CASSSPPPGQIYEQYF.